This T cell receptor (beta chain) was recorded in a study of sequential checkpoint blockade in melanoma. On the study more broadly: Both treatment sequences were followed by maintenance nivolumab.

Documented treatment: randomized to nivolumab then ipilimumab (arm A) or the reverse (arm B). None of the patients previously received DNA-damaging chemotherapy. Live CD3+CD8+ CD19− CD56− cells were sorted from PBMCs. The method was immunoSEQ multiplex PCR; TCRdb's version includes in-frame clones alone and lacks a portion of them. This table has over 15,000 clones, more than 70% appearing once. Germline assignment: CDR1 LNHDA and CDR2 SQIVND (reference sequence). The J segment lost 2 bases and the V segment lost 6 bases, leaving 7 bases of the junction unmatched. The CDR3 is 15 amino acids. The sample was CD8+ T cells sorted from blood (inferred from file names), taken from a patient given nivolumab and ipilimumab in sequence. The rearrangement joins TRBV19 to TRBJ2-1; 7 bases are a match to TRBD1. The sequence derives from a human donor with melanoma. The CDR3 region has the DNA TGTGCCAGTAGCCCTCAGCAGGGGGCCTACAATGAGCAGTTCTTC. Translated: CASSPQQGAYNEQFF.